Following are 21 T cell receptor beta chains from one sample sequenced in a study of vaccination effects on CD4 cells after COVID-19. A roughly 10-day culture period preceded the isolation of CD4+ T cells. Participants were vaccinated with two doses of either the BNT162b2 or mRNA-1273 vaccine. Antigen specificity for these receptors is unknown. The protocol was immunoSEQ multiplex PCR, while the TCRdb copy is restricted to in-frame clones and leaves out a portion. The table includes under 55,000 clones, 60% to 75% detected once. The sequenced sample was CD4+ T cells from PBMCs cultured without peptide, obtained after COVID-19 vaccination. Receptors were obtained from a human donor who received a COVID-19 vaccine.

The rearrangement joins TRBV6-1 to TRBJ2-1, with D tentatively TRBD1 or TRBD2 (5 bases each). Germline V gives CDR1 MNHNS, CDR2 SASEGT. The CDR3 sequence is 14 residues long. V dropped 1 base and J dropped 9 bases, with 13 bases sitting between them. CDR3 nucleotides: TGTGCCAGCAGTGAAGATTTATGGGGGTCTGAGCAGTTCTTC. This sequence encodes CASSEDLWGSEQFF.

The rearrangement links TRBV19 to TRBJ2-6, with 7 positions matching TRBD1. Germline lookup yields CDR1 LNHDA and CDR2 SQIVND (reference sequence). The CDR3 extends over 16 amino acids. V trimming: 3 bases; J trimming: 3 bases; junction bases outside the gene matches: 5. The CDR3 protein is CASSIDRAFGANVLTF. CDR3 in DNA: TGTGCCAGTAGTATCGACAGGGCCTTTGGGGCCAACGTCCTGACTTTC.

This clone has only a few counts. This CDR3 reads CASSLGNRAAGYTF. The CDR3 DNA follows: TGTGCCAGCAGCTTAGGTAACAGGGCGGCAGGCTACACCTTC. The chain uses TRBV7-2 and TRBJ1-2; tentative D call: TRBD1 (6 bases). Germline-derived CDR1 and CDR2 are SGHTA and FQGNSA. This CDR3 spans 14 amino acids. V dropped 1 base and J dropped 8 bases, with 14 bases sitting between them.

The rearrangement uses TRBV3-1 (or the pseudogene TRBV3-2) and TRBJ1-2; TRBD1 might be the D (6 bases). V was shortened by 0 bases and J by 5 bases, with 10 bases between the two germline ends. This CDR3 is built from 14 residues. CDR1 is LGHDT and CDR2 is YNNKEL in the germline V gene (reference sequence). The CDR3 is CASSQDSGEYGYTF. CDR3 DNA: TGTGCCAGCAGCCAAGATTCAGGGGAGTATGGCTACACCTTC.

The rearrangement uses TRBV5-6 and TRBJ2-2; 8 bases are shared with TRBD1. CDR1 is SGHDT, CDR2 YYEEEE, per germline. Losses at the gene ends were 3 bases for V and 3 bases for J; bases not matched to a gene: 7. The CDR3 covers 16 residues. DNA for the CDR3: TGTGCCAGCAGCTGGGGGGACAGGAGGTACACCGGGGAGCTGTTTTTT. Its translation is CASSWGDRRYTGELFF.

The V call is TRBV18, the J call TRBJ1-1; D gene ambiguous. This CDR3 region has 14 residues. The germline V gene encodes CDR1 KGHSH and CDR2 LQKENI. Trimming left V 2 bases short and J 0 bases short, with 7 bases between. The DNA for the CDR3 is TGTGCCAGCTCACCATCGGGAATGAACACTGAAGCTTTCTTT. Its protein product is CASSPSGMNTEAFF.

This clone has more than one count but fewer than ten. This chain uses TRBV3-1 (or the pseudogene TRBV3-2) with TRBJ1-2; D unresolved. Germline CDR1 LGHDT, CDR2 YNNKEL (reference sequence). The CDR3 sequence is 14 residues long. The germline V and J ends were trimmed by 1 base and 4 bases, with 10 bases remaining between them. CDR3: CASSQAGSSYGYTF. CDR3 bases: TGTGCCAGCAGCCAAGCGGGGTCGAGCTATGGCTACACCTTC.

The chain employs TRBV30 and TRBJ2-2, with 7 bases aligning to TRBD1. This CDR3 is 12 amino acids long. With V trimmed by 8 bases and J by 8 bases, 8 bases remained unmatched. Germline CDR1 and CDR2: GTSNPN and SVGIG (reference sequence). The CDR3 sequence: CAQNDRVGELFF. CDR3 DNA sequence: TGTGCCCAGAATGACAGGGTGGGGGAGCTGTTTTTT.

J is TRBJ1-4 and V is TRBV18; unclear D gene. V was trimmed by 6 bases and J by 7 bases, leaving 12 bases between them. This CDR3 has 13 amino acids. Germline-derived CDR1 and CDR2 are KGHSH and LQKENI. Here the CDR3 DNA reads TGTGCCAGCTCGGCCTCAGGACTTGAAAAACTGTTTTTT. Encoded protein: CASSASGLEKLFF.

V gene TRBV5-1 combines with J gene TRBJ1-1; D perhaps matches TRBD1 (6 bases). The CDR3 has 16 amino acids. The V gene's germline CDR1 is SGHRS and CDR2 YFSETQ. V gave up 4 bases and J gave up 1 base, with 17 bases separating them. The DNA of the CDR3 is TGCGCCAGCAGCCCGGCTGGAAGGACAGAGAACACTGAAGCTTTCTTT. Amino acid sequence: CASSPAGRTENTEAFF.

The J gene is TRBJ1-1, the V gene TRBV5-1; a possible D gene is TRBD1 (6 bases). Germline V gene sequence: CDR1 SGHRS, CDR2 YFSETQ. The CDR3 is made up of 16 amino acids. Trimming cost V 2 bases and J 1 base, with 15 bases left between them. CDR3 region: CASSFTQTRGNTEAFF. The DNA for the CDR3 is TGCGCCAGCAGCTTTACGCAAACCAGGGGGAACACTGAAGCTTTCTTT.

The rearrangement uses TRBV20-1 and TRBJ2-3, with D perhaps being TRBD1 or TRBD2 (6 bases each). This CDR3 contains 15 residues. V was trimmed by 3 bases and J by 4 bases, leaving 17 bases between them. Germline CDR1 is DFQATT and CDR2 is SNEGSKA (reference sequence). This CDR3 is CSASKGGLVSDTQYF. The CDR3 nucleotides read TGCAGTGCTAGTAAGGGGGGCCTAGTTTCAGATACGCAGTATTTT.

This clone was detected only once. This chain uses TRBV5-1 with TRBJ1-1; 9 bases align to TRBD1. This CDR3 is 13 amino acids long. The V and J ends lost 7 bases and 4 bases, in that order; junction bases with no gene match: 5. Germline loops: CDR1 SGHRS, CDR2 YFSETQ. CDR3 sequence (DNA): TGCGCCAGCGCCACACAGGGGGCCACTGAAGCTTTCTTT. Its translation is CASATQGATEAFF. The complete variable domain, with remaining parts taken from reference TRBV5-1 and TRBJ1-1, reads KAGVTQTPRYLIKTRGQQVTLSCSPISGHRSVSWYQQTPGQGLQFLFEYFSETQRNKGNFPGRFSGRQFSNSRSEMNVSTLELGDSALYLCASATQGATEAFFGQGTRLTVV.

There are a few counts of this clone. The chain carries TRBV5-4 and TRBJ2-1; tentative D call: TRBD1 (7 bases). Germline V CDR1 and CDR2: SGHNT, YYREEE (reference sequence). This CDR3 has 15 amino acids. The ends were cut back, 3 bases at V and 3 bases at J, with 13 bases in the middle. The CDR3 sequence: CASSSGRGDYNEQFF. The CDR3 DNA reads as TGTGCCAGCAGCTCGGGCAGGGGGGACTACAATGAGCAGTTCTTC.

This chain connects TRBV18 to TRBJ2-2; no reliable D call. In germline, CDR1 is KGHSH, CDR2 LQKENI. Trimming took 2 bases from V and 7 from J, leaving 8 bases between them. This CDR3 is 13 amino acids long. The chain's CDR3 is CASSPDLNGELFF. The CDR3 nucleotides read TGTGCCAGCTCACCAGATCTCAACGGGGAGCTGTTTTTT.

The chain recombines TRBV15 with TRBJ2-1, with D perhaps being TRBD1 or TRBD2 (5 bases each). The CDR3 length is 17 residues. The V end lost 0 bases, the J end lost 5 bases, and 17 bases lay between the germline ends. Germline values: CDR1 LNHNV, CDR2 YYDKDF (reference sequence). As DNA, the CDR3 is TGTGCCACCAGCAGAGATAATGTGGGACGAAGGGACAATGAGCAGTTCTTC. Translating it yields CATSRDNVGRRDNEQFF.

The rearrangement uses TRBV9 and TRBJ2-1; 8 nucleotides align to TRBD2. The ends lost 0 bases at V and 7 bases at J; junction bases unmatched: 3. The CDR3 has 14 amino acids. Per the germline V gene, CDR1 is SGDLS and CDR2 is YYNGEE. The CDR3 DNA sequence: TGTGCCAGCAGCGTAGGGGGACTAGAAAATGAGCAGTTCTTC. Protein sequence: CASSVGGLENEQFF. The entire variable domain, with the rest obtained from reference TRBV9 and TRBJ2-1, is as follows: DSGVTQTPKHLITATGQRVTLRCSPRSGDLSVYWYQQSLDQGLQFLIQYYNGEERAKGNILERFSAQQFPDLHSELNLSSLELGDSALYFCASSVGGLENEQFFGPGTRLTVL.

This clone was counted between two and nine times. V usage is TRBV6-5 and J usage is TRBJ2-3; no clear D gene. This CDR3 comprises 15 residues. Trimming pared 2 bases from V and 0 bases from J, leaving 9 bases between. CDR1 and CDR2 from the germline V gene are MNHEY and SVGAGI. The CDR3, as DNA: TGTGCCAGCAGTTACCGAGTAGGGAGCACAGATACGCAGTATTTT. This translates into CASSYRVGSTDTQYF.

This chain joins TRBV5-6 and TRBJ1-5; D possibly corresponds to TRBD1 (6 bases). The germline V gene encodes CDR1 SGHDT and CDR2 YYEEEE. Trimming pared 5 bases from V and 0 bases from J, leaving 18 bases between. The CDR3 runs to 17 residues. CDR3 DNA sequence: TGTGCCAGCAGTTCTATCAGGGGTGGGTATAGCAATCAGCCCCAGCATTTT. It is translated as CASSSIRGGYSNQPQHF.

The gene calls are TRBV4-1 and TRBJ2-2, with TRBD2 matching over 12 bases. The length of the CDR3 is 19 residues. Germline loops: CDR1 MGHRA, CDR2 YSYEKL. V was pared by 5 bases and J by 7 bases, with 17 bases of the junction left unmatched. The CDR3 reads CASSSAGLAGRTSGGELFF. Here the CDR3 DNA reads TGCGCCAGCAGCTCGGCTGGACTAGCGGGGAGAACTAGCGGCGGGGAGCTGTTTTTT.

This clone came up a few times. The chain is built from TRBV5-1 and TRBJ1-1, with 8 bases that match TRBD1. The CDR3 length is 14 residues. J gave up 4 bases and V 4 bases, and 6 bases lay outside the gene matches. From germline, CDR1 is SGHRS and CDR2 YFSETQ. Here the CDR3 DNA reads TGCGCCAGCAGCGCCCAAACAGGGGGCACTGAAGCTTTCTTT. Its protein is CASSAQTGGTEAFF.